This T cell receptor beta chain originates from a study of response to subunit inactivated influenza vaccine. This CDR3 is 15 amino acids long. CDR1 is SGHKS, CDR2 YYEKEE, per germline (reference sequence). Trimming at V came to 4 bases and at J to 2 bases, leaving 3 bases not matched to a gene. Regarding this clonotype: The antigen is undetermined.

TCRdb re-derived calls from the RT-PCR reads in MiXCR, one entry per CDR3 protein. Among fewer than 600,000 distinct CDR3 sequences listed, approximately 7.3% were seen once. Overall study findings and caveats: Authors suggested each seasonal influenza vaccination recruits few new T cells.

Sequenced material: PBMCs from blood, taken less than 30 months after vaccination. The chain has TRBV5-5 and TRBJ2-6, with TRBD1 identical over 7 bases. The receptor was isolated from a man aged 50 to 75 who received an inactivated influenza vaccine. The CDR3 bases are TGTGCCAGCAGCCCGACAGGGACTGGGGCCAACGTCCTGACTTTC. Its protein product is CASSPTGTGANVLTF. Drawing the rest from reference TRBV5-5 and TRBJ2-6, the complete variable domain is DAGVTQSPTHLIKTRGQQVTLRCSPISGHKSVSWYQQVLGQGPQFIFQYYEKEERGRGNFPDRFSARQFPNYSSELNVNALLLGDSALYLCASSPTGTGANVLTFGAGSRLTVL.